This entry lists 25 T cell receptor beta chains sequenced from one sample in a study of OX40 agonist ivuxolimab in advanced cancers. TCRdb keeps only in-frame clones here, not all; method: immunoSEQ multiplex PCR. Of about 80,000 clones listed, 80% to 90% are singletons. Sequencing was performed on CD4+ or CD8+ T cells sorted from blood, taken in a trial of the OX40 agonist ivuxolimab. The receptors here all came from an adult with an advanced solid tumor such as melanoma, head and neck, liver or kidney cancer.

V gene TRBV28 combines with J gene TRBJ1-4, with D possibly being TRBD1 (6 bases). The ends were cut back, 4 bases at V and 2 bases at J, with 8 bases in the middle. Per germline, CDR1 MDHEN and CDR2 SYDVKM. The length of the CDR3 is 14 residues. The CDR3 coding sequence is TGTGCCAGCAGTTATGGGGGCACTAATGAAAAACTGTTTTTT. As protein: CASSYGGTNEKLFF.

This clone was observed once. Here the CDR3 DNA reads TGTGCCATCACCGGAGGGACAGGTGCCTACGAGCAGTACTTC. Translation: CAITGGTGAYEQYF. The chain links TRBV10-3 to TRBJ2-7, with 8 bases lining up with TRBD1. Looked up from germline, CDR1 is ENHRY and CDR2 is SYGVKD. The CDR3 runs to 14 residues. Trimming took 7 bases from V and 2 from J; bases not matched to a gene: 7.

This clone was detected only once. The chain couples TRBV14 to TRBJ2-2; D remains ambiguous. The CDR3 length is 15 residues. V shed 3 bases and J shed 7 bases, with 15 bases lying between them. Looked up from germline, CDR1 is SGHDN and CDR2 is FVKESK. In DNA, the CDR3 is TGTGCCAGCAGCCAGGATAGAACGAGGAGCGGGGAGCTGTTTTTT. Translated: CASSQDRTRSGELFF.

This chain connects TRBV13 to TRBJ1-1; TRBD1 matches 7 bases. The CDR3 contains 13 residues. J lost 6 bases, V lost 3 bases, and 4 bases had no gene match. Germline values: CDR1 PRHDT, CDR2 FYEKMQ (reference sequence). CDR3 in amino acids: CASSFLGGAEAFF. CDR3 in DNA: TGTGCCAGCAGCTTCTTAGGGGGCGCTGAAGCTTTCTTT.

The CDR3 spells CASNPSSIYGYTF. The CDR3 DNA reads TGTGCCAGCAACCCATCGTCTATCTATGGCTACACCTTC. V usage is TRBV28 and J usage is TRBJ1-2; D gene uncertain. There are 13 residues in the CDR3. Germline lookup yields CDR1 MDHEN and CDR2 SYDVKM. Between the trimmed V and J ends, which lost 7 bases and 4 bases, there was a span of 13 bases.

This chain connects TRBV6-1 to TRBJ2-7, with 9 positions matching TRBD1. The CDR3 extends over 14 amino acids. Germline V lookup: CDR1 MNHNS, CDR2 SASEGT. After removal of 6 bases from V and 0 bases from J, the junction contained 3 bases not matched to a gene. The CDR3 loop reads CASRRQGDSYEQYF. CDR3 sequence (DNA): TGTGCCAGCAGGCGACAGGGGGACTCCTACGAGCAGTACTTC.

The genes are TRBV4-3 and TRBJ1-5, with D hard to call. CDR3 length equals 14 residues. Deletions cut 0 bases from V and 4 bases from J, with 7 bases between. CDR1 is LGHNA and CDR2 is YSLEER in the germline V gene. CDR3 sequence reads: CASSQDPANQPQHF. CDR3 nucleotides: TGCGCCAGCAGCCAAGATCCGGCAAATCAGCCCCAGCATTTT.

The J gene is TRBJ1-6, the V gene TRBV5-8; 8 bases fit TRBD1. Losses at the gene ends were 6 bases for V and 7 bases for J; bases not matched to a gene: 3. The CDR3 has 13 amino acids. CDR1 is SGHTS, CDR2 YDEGEE, per germline. The CDR3 DNA reads as TGTGCCAGCACCAACAGGGGGAATTCACCCCTCCACTTT. Translation gives CASTNRGNSPLHF. The variable domain in full, with the rest retrieved from reference TRBV5-8 and TRBJ1-6, is EAGVTQSPTHLIKTRGQQATLRCSPISGHTSVYWYQQALGLGLQFLLWYDEGEERNRGNFPPRFSGRQFPNYSSELNVNALELEDSALYLCASTNRGNSPLHFGNGTRLTVT.

J is TRBJ1-1 and V is TRBV10-3; D unresolved. Germline CDR1 is ENHRY and CDR2 is SYGVKD. Between the trimmed V and J ends, which lost 0 bases and 5 bases, there was a span of 10 bases. The CDR3 length is 14 residues. The CDR3 spells CAISESNSMTEAFF. CDR3 sequence (DNA): TGTGCCATCAGTGAGTCGAATTCAATGACTGAAGCTTTCTTT.

This chain links TRBV28 with TRBJ1-2; 8 positions agree with TRBD1. Per germline, CDR1 MDHEN and CDR2 SYDVKM. V shed 7 bases and J 7 bases; nucleotides not matched to a gene: 11. The CDR3 has 14 residues. This CDR3 is CASTPGQGLGGYTF. Written as DNA, the CDR3 is TGTGCCAGCACCCCCGGACAGGGATTAGGTGGCTACACCTTC.

About this clone itself: Other nucleotide sequences in the sample specify the same CDR3. V usage is TRBV7-2 and J usage is TRBJ1-2; TRBD1 is a possible D gene (6 bases). V was cut by 3 bases and J by 1 base, with 6 bases left in between. The CDR3 consists of 13 residues. Germline V gene sequence: CDR1 SGHTA, CDR2 FQGNSA. CDR3 loop: CASSLGHNYGYTF. The CDR3 DNA reads as TGTGCCAGCAGCTTGGGACATAACTATGGCTACACCTTC.

This chain connects TRBV5-4 to TRBJ1-2; 9 nucleotides line up with TRBD1. The CDR3 has 16 residues. With 3 bases clipped from V and 7 bases from J, the junction kept 13 bases outside the gene matches. Germline V gene sequence: CDR1 SGHNT, CDR2 YYREEE (reference sequence). CDR3 protein: CASSSILGQGTGGYTF. CDR3 DNA: TGTGCCAGCAGCTCTATACTCGGACAGGGGACGGGTGGCTACACCTTC.

This clone was detected a few times. The V gene is TRBV7-3, the J gene TRBJ1-2; D not certain. The CDR3 sequence is 15 residues long. From germline, CDR1 is SGHTA and CDR2 FQGTGA. V lost 2 bases and J lost 5, with 15 bases in between. Here the CDR3 reads CASSLEGSMGYGYTF. DNA for the CDR3: TGTGCCAGCAGCTTAGAGGGTTCTATGGGATATGGCTACACCTTC. Variable domain in full (rest from reference TRBV7-3 and TRBJ1-2): GAGVSQTPSNKVTEKGKYVELRCDPISGHTALYWYRQSLGQGPEFLIYFQGTGAADDSGLPNDRFFAVRPEGSVSTLKIQRTERGDSAVYLCASSLEGSMGYGYTFGSGTRLTVV.

The V call is TRBV6-1, the J call TRBJ1-1; perhaps TRBD1 as D (6 bases). Germline assignment: CDR1 MNHNS and CDR2 SASEGT. V lost 8 bases and J 5 bases, leaving 9 bases between the germline ends. This CDR3 comprises 11 residues. CDR3 DNA sequence: TGTGCCAGCGGTCAGGGGACTGAAGCTTTCTTT. It is translated as CASGQGTEAFF.

This rearrangement joins TRBV6-6 to TRBJ2-2; tentative D call: TRBD1 (5 bases). In germline, CDR1 is MNHNY, CDR2 SVGAGI (reference sequence). V was trimmed by 8 bases and J by 0 bases, leaving 10 bases between them. The CDR3 contains 14 residues. CDR3 residues: CASGLTANTGELFF. The CDR3 DNA is TGTGCCAGCGGGCTGACAGCGAACACCGGGGAGCTGTTTTTT.

This clone has just one count. The chain carries TRBV7-3 and TRBJ1-4, with D possibly being TRBD1 (6 bases). CDR1 is SGHTA and CDR2 is FQGTGA in the germline V gene. CDR3 length equals 15 residues. V gave up 5 bases and J gave up 5 bases, with 15 bases separating them. The CDR3 here is CASSPGQGKNEKLFF. The DNA for the CDR3 is TGTGCCAGCAGCCCTGGCCAGGGGAAAAATGAAAAACTGTTTTTT.

The rearrangement joins TRBV6-5 to TRBJ1-5, with 8 bases matching TRBD1. The CDR3 consists of 14 residues. Germline trimming cut 6 bases from V and 1 base from J; bases unmatched to any gene: 2. Germline V lookup: CDR1 MNHEY, CDR2 SVGAGI. The CDR3 protein is CASRAGGSNQPQHF. As DNA, the CDR3 is TGTGCCAGCAGGGCAGGGGGCAGCAATCAGCCCCAGCATTTT.

This sequence joins TRBV15 and TRBJ2-6; a possible D gene is TRBD1 (5 bases). Between the trimmed V and J ends, which lost 5 bases and 0 bases, there was a span of 14 bases. Germline CDR1 and CDR2: LNHNV and YYDKDF (reference sequence). This CDR3 spans 17 amino acids. The CDR3 DNA follows: TGTGCCACCAGCTGGAGACAGCCTCCCTCTGGGGCCAACGTCCTGACTTTC. This sequence encodes CATSWRQPPSGANVLTF.

The genes are TRBV19 and TRBJ2-7; weak D call: TRBD1 (6 bases). The V end lost 6 bases, the J end lost 4 bases, and 10 bases lay between the germline ends. Germline V gene lookup returns CDR1 LNHDA and CDR2 SQIVND (reference sequence). This CDR3 is built from 12 residues. The CDR3 nucleotides read TGTGCCAGTAGCAACAGGGAGTACGAGCAGTACTTC. Amino acid sequence: CASSNREYEQYF.

This clone was observed once. J is TRBJ2-7 and V is TRBV6-5, with no clear D. This CDR3 region has 13 residues. V was clipped by 7 bases and J by 0 bases, with 10 bases between them. CDR1 and CDR2 from the germline V gene are MNHEY and SVGAGI. The CDR3 is CASTRPASYEQYF. The CDR3 region has the DNA TGTGCCAGCACCAGACCGGCCTCCTACGAGCAGTACTTC.

The J gene is TRBJ2-5, the V gene TRBV11-2; 11 positions agree with TRBD2. Germline V lookup: CDR1 SGHAT, CDR2 FQNNGV. V was clipped by 1 base and J by 7 bases; unmatched bases: 8. The CDR3 covers 16 residues. For the CDR3, the DNA is TGTGCCAGCAGCTTAGCCGCTAGCGGGGGGTTAATGACCCAGTACTTC. The encoded protein is CASSLAASGGLMTQYF.

The chain carries TRBV5-1 and TRBJ1-5; 8 positions match TRBD1. Trimming took 1 base from V and 4 from J; bases not matched to a gene: 4. Germline V gene sequence: CDR1 SGHRS, CDR2 YFSETQ. The CDR3 is made up of 15 amino acids. The CDR3 is CASSLTGQENQPQHF. CDR3 nucleotide sequence: TGCGCCAGCAGCTTGACGGGACAGGAAAATCAGCCCCAGCATTTT.

V usage is TRBV6-6 and J usage is TRBJ1-5; D call uncertain. Germline CDR1 and CDR2: MNHNY and SVGAGI (reference sequence). The ends were cut back, 6 bases at V and 4 bases at J, with 10 bases in the middle. This CDR3 is 13 amino acids long. In DNA form, the CDR3 reads TGTGCCAGCAGCCGCGACGGTAATCAGCCCCAGCATTTT. Translating it yields CASSRDGNQPQHF.

The J gene is TRBJ2-5, the V gene TRBV5-4; D is uncertain. Germline CDR1 SGHNT, CDR2 YYREEE (reference sequence). The CDR3 contains 13 residues. V lost 0 bases and J 2 bases, leaving 5 bases between the germline ends. In nucleotides, the CDR3 is TGTGCCAGCAGCTTGGTCAGTCAAGAGACCCAGTACTTC. This codes for CASSLVSQETQYF. Looking up the rest from reference TRBV5-4 and TRBJ2-5 gives the full variable domain: ETGVTQSPTHLIKTRGQQVTLRCSSQSGHNTVSWYQQALGQGPQFIFQYYREEENGRGNFPPRFSGLQFPNYSSELNVNALELDDSALYLCASSLVSQETQYFGPGTRLLVL.

The CDR3 here is CASSPWTRSAEEQFF. The CDR3 DNA follows: TGTGCCAGCAGCCCCTGGACGCGGTCGGCGGAGGAGCAGTTCTTC. The chain couples TRBV9 to TRBJ2-1; D gene ambiguous. Trimming cost V 4 bases and J 10 bases, with 21 bases left between them. The V gene's germline CDR1 is SGDLS and CDR2 YYNGEE. The CDR3 extends over 15 amino acids.